This T cell receptor beta chain was identified in a study of blood T cell repertoires in COVID-19. Study context: The samples span acute and convalescent COVID-19 from the United States, Italy and Spain.

Source study methods: Estimated nucleated cell counts came from reference gene primer amplification. Profiled with immunoSEQ multiplex PCR; TCRdb holds only in-frame clones, not every one. That table gives V, J and clone size, and the DNA gave D and trimming. The data show some 74,000 clones, around 78% seen once. This clone came up a few times. This TCR was recovered from a woman of 80 years or more with acute or convalescent COVID-19. The specimen was peripheral blood.

The CDR3 reads CASSPQEPSGNTIYF. CDR3 nucleotides: TGCGCCAGCAGCCCACAGGAACCCTCTGGAAACACCATATATTTT. The V call is TRBV5-1, the J call TRBJ1-3, with a tentative D call TRBD1 (5 bases). CDR3 size: 15 residues. CDR1 and CDR2 (germline): SGHRS, YFSETQ. Trimming took 4 bases from V and 0 from J, leaving 11 bases between them.